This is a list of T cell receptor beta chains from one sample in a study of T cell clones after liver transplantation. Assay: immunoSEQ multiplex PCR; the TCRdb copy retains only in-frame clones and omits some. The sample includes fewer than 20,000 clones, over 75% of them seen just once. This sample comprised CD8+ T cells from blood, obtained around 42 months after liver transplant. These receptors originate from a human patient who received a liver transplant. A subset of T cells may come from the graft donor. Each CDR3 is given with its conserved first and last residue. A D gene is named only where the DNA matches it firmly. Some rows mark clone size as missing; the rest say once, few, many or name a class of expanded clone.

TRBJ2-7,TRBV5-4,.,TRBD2,CASTKRLAGNSYEQYF,TGTGCCAGCACTAAACGACTAGCGGGGAACTCCTACGAGCAGTACTTC
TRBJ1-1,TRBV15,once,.,CATSRVGGEAFF,TGTGCCACCAGCAGAGTGGGGGGTGAAGCTTTCTTT
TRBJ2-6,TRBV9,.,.,CASSLRVSGANVLTF,TGTGCCAGCAGCCTCAGGGTCTCTGGGGCCAACGTCCTGACTTTC
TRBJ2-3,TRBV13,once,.,CASSNPVGPSTDTQYF,TGTGCCAGCAGCAACCCAGTAGGGCCCAGCACAGATACGCAGTATTTT
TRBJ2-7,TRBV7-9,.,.,CASSSTGPEAYEQYF,TGTGCCAGCAGCAGTACAGGCCCGGAGGCCTACGAGCAGTACTTC
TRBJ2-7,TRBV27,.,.,CASSLSGQGTSYEQYF,TGTGCCAGCAGTTTATCTGGCCAGGGAACCTCCTACGAGCAGTACTTC
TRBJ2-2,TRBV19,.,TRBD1,CASSPAGGLNTGELFF,TGTGCCAGTAGCCCCGCAGGGGGCTTGAACACCGGGGAGCTGTTTTTT
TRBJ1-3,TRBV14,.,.,CASSPSEGTFHSGNTIYF,TGTGCCAGCAGCCCCTCGGAGGGCACGTTTCACTCTGGAAACACCATATATTTT
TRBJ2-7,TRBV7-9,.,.,CASSGDRYEQYF,TGTGCCAGCAGCGGAGACAGATACGAGCAGTACTTC
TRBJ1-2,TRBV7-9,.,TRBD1,CASGQGGRGYTF,TGTGCCAGCGGACAGGGTGGACGTGGCTACACCTTC
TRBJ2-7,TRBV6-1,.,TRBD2,CASSEALPLAGGTYEQYF,TGTGCCAGCAGTGAAGCGCTTCCACTAGCGGGAGGAACCTACGAGCAGTACTTC
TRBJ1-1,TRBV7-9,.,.,CASSLGRGNTEAFF,TGTGCCAGCAGCTTAGGTAGGGGGAACACTGAAGCTTTCTTT
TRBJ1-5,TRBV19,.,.,CASSSAGAIPQHF,TGTGCCAGTAGTTCGGCAGGGGCCATACCCCAGCATTTT
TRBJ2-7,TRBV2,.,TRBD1,CAVDSTDRVFEQYF,TGTGCCGTGGACTCGACGGACAGGGTATTCGAGCAGTACTTC
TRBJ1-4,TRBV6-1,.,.,CASSASATVYEKLFF,TGTGCCAGCAGTGCAAGCGCGACAGTTTATGAAAAACTGTTTTTT
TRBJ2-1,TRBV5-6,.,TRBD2,CASSLRLAESYNEQFF,TGTGCCAGCAGCTTGCGGCTAGCGGAGTCCTACAATGAGCAGTTCTTC
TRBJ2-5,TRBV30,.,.,CAFQGDRRGETQYF,TGTGCCTTCCAAGGAGACAGACGGGGAGAGACCCAGTACTTC
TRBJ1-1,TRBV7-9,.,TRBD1,CASGDREITEAFF,TGTGCCAGCGGTGACAGGGAAATCACTGAAGCTTTCTTT
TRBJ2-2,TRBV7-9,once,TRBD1,CASSFQPGGNTGELFF,TGTGCCAGCAGCTTTCAGCCAGGGGGGAACACCGGGGAGCTGTTTTTT
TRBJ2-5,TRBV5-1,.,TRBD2,CASSLGVAGGHGEETQYF,TGCGCCAGCAGCTTGGGGGTAGCGGGAGGGCACGGAGAAGAGACCCAGTACTTC
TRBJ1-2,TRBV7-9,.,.,CASSPNPKLNYGYTF,TGTGCCAGCAGCCCGAATCCGAAACTAAACTATGGCTACACCTTC
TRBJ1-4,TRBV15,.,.,CATSTIPRLATNEKLFF,TGTGCCACCAGCACCATACCACGGCTGGCAACTAATGAAAAACTGTTTTTT
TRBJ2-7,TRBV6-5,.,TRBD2,CASSYGLAGSYEQYF,TGTGCCAGCAGTTACGGACTAGCGGGTTCCTACGAGCAGTACTTC
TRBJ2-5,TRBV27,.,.,CASSFLGQPQETQYF,TGTGCCAGCAGTTTTCTCGGACAGCCCCAAGAGACCCAGTACTTC
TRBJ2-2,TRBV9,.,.,CASSVYGNTGELFF,TGTGCCAGCAGCGTATACGGGAACACCGGGGAGCTGTTTTTT
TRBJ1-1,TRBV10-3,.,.,CAISGSNTEAFF,TGTGCCATCAGCGGTTCCAACACTGAAGCTTTCTTT
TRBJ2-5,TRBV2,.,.,CATLDAGETQYF,TGTGCCACCTTGGACGCCGGGGAGACCCAGTACTTC
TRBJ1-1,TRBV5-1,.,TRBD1,CASSWAGTENTEAFF,TGCGCCAGCAGCTGGGCCGGGACAGAGAACACTGAAGCTTTCTTT
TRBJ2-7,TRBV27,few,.,CASSLRAFSYEQYF,TGTGCCAGCAGTTTGCGAGCATTCTCCTACGAGCAGTACTTC
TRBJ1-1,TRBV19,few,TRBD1,CASSGTANTEAFF,TGTGCCAGTAGTGGGACAGCGAACACTGAAGCTTTCTTT
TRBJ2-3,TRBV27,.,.,CASSPSTDTQYF,TGTGCCAGCAGTCCCAGCACAGATACGCAGTATTTT
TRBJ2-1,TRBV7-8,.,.,CASGQTRSSYNEQFF,TGTGCCAGCGGACAAACCCGTAGCTCCTACAATGAGCAGTTCTTC
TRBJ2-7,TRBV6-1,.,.,CASSRSSYEQYF,TGTGCCAGCAGTCGGAGCTCCTACGAGCAGTACTTC
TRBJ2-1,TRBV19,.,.,CASTPSSSTEQFF,TGTGCCAGTACCCCTTCGTCCTCGACTGAGCAGTTCTTC
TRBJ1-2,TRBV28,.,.,CASSLPPGPPNYGYTF,TGTGCCAGCAGTCTCCCGCCGGGGCCGCCAAACTATGGCTACACCTTC
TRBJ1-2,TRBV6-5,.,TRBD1,CASRPTTGWGYTF,TGTGCCAGCAGACCCACGACAGGGTGGGGCTACACCTTC
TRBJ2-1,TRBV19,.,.,CASSIRDGFYNEQFF,TGTGCCAGTAGTATAAGGGACGGATTCTACAATGAGCAGTTCTTC
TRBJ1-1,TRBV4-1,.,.,CASSQGPQVRSSWDTEAFF,TGCGCCAGCAGCCAAGGTCCCCAGGTTCGATCGTCCTGGGACACTGAAGCTTTCTTT
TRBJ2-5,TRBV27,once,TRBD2,CASRLAGVETQYF,TGTGCCAGTAGACTAGCGGGAGTAGAGACCCAGTACTTC